The clone carrying this T cell receptor beta chain was seen once. The Seattle patients, enrolled during active infection, were followed longitudinally. This sample was included in a study of blood T cell repertoires in COVID-19. Study-wide context: Italy, Spain and the United States were the sources of the convalescent and acute COVID-19 samples. PBMCs, B-cell-depleted T cells, or T cells provided the cDNA or gDNA that made up the material.

CDR1 is SGHTA, CDR2 FQGNSA, per germline. The CDR3 runs to 16 residues. Trimming took 9 bases from V and 3 from J, leaving 22 bases between them. Per the authors' pipeline: From reference gene primer amplification, estimates of nucleated cell counts were derived. Profiled with immunoSEQ multiplex PCR; TCRdb holds only in-frame clones, not every one. For V, J and clone size, that table is used; D and trimming come from the DNA. Of 150,000 to 200,000 clones listed, about 85% were seen once; the top ten hold 15% to 20%. The sequenced material came from peripheral blood. The TCR comes from a person aged 70 to 85 with COVID-19, enrolled during active disease. The chain recombines TRBV7-2 with TRBJ2-3, with a weak D call TRBD2 (7 bases). The CDR3 reads CASNRGGRVRTDTQYF. In nucleotides, the CDR3 is TGTGCCAGTAATAGGGGGGGTAGGGTCAGAACAGATACGCAGTATTTT.